This TCR beta chain was found in a study of blood T cell repertoires in COVID-19. Study-wide background: Acute and convalescent COVID-19 samples came from the United States, Italy and Spain. The cDNA or gDNA used as material had been derived from T cells, B-cell-depleted T cells, or PBMCs.

The germline V gene encodes CDR1 SGHTA and CDR2 FQGNSA. V shed 7 bases and J 1 base; nucleotides not matched to a gene: 4. There are 13 residues in the CDR3. Source study methods: Reference gene primer amplification yielded estimated nucleated cell counts. Produced via immunoSEQ multiplex PCR; TCRdb's table is partial and in-frame only. V, J and clone size are those of that table, while D and trimming were read from the DNA. The top ten hold approximately 15% of the sample, which has 100,000 to 120,000 clones, 82% seen once. V and J are TRBV7-2 and TRBJ2-7, with 7 bases identical to TRBD2. Sequencing was done on a sample of peripheral blood. This sequence originates from a woman aged 80 or over with acute or convalescent COVID-19. CDR3 region: CASKGGGSYEQYF. The DNA of the CDR3 is TGTGCCAGCAAGGGCGGGGGTTCCTACGAGCAGTACTTC.